This record looks at one T cell receptor beta chain sequence and its context. The antigen it recognizes is unknown. In total, 600 or so healthy bone marrow donors made up the cohort. All cohort members were sampled while nominally healthy, although unrecorded immune exposures were likely present. The donor tested CMV seronegative and was one of the 352 seronegative cohort members. Each donor provided a peripheral blood sample, and peripheral blood mononuclear cells were used for TCR beta sequencing. The Qiagen DNeasy Blood Extraction Kit was used to extract genomic DNA from the blood cell samples. The sample originates from a study of cytomegalovirus exposure and HLA in healthy donors (dated by TCRdb to 2016 to 2017). Notes on the research overall: In an earlier analysis of approximately 500 of the donors, approximately 260 Gb of sequence data and 100 million or so unique TCR beta sequences from 180 million or so T cells were reported. About 320 gigabases of sequencing data and 70 million to 85 million unique TCR sequences were included in an early release covering over 600 HLA-typed donors. Of the roughly 400 genotyped donors, over 80% were placed in the genetic ancestry cluster associated with self-reported Caucasian donors. The study aimed to test whether cataloging public T cell receptors could reveal signatures of past pathogen exposure. The study profiled the T cell repertoires of hundreds of subjects by immunosequencing and related them to cytomegalovirus serostatus. A separate validation cohort of some 130 different subjects was used in addition to the roughly 670-subject first cohort. To predict cytomegalovirus infection status, the study brought together high-throughput TCR immunosequencing, statistical association of individual TCRs with disease status, and machine learning. A later analysis re-examined previously published TCR beta repertoires from just over 650 donors and added high-resolution HLA genotyping to investigate patterns of TCR occurrence. Rather than drawing on any new phenotypic data, the later analysis identified candidate immune exposures from TCR beta sequences and the way those sequences occurred across donors. In an earlier analysis of several hundred of the donors, high-throughput TCR beta sequencing was used to judge whether each TCR beta V gene segment behaved as functional or pseudogenic. Donor age, sex, ethnicity and CMV serostatus were collected together with the repertoire data. A later genetic analysis took genome-wide SNP genotypes for about three fifths of the 666 donors and used that subset as a discovery cohort. All discovery cohort repertoires had been generated using a single sequencing platform. Both class I and class II loci were covered by HLA typing, at four-digit resolution. Typing coverage differed by locus: A, B, C, DRB1 and DQB1 were typed in roughly 620-640 donors, DQA1 in about 560, DPA1 in approximately 600, and DPB1 in roughly 450. Four to six DR-DQ haplotypes were handled as single units for association and clustering, since linkage in the cohort was strong. Across roughly 420 genotyped donors of the cohort, an average of roughly 250,000 unique TCR beta nucleotide sequences per donor were sequenced, and roughly a sixth of those sequences were non-productive.

The paper as a whole reports these results and caveats: Only TCR beta chains were sequenced in this cohort, and the absence of alpha or paired-chain data limited detectable features. The classifier was reported to diagnose cytomegalovirus status with high specificity and sensitivity in both the original cohort and the validation cohort. Because HLA typing was missing for some donors at each locus, association tests included only the typed subset. The authors suggested that the approach could potentially be extended to other disease states and immunological phenotypes. In a later analysis, most CMV-associated TCR beta chains were found to appear HLA-restricted, with HLA associations seemingly driven largely by CMV exposure. Linkage disequilibrium might explain the correlated functional status among segregating V segments, but an unknown experimental factor could not be ruled out. The presence/absence analyses assumed that sequencing depth was roughly uniform across donors, and that assumption may not be true. A cluster of highly shared sequence variants was judged likely to represent a technical artifact of the sequencing pipeline. In vitro tests confirmed that a few of the cytomegalovirus-associated TCR beta chains recognize cytomegalovirus antigens. A later analysis associated about 17,000 TCR beta sequences with specific HLA alleles at a false discovery rate of 0.05. While some public TCRs were present in many individuals, most TCR sequences turned up only very rarely across donors. A later analysis found that TCR association rates varied across HLA loci, with DRB1 alleles showing the most associated TCRs and HLA-C alleles the fewest. The earlier analysis of approximately 590 of the donors excluded roughly 16 rarely observed V segments, including chromosome 9 orphons, because counts were too low. A further reported finding was that TCR beta sequences accurately predicted the HLA-A and HLA-B alleles for most subjects in the first cohort. A total of 150 or so TCR beta chains were listed by the study as associated with cytomegalovirus. In an earlier analysis of 587 of the donors, most TCR beta V segments appeared in productive rearrangements about 87% or about 30% of the time, broadly matching IMGT annotations. When HLA alleles, especially DR and DQ, strongly co-occurred, TCR associations were difficult to assign to individual alleles. For the cohort, immune exposure information was limited to CMV serostatus. In a later analysis, HLA-associated TCR beta chains were found to be more clonally expanded and to have lower generation probabilities than equally common non-associated chains. An association between a missense DCLRE1C variant and V-gene and J-gene trimming of TCR beta chains was found in a later genetic analysis and replicated in an independent cohort. Compared with the approximately 600-donor mean, donors in an Asian-associated ancestry cluster had fewer N-insertions in productive TCRs, according to a later genetic analysis. According to a later analysis, parvovirus B19, influenza, CMV and Epstein-Barr virus appeared linked to several top co-occurrence clusters.

The receptor library was made with the immunoSEQ multiplex PCR assay. A mixture of 60 forward primers for TCR Vbeta segments and 13 reverse primers for TCR Jbeta segments was used in the multiplex PCR. Amplification of the CDR3 region of rearranged TCR beta genes was performed with a multiplex PCR assay on genomic DNA. The amplified TCR beta libraries were sequenced on the Illumina HiSeq System as 87-base-pair reads. In the authors' own workflow: A later analysis counted approximately 76 million unique TCR beta chains across the 600 to 850 repertoires, and around 9.9 million of these chains were shared by at least two donors. Raw reads were error-corrected and collapsed into unique sequences with a nearest-neighbor algorithm that merged closely related sequences to remove PCR and sequencing errors. To assign V, D and J gene segments, CDR3 sequences were aligned to IMGT reference sequences. For a sequence to be retained, a match of at least six nucleotides to both a V gene segment and a J gene segment was required. A rearrangement counted as productive if the CDR3 had no stop codons and remained in frame with V and J, and every other rearrangement counted as non-productive. CDR3 was defined according to IMGT convention as the region running from the second conserved V-encoded cysteine to the conserved J-encoded phenylalanine. Sequences without an unambiguous match to a single V gene segment were excluded from the earlier analysis of about 600 of the donors. An earlier analysis of 587 of the donors classified V segments as functional when productive rearrangements were above 56.7% and as segregating when the standard deviation between donors was above 5%. A statistical classification framework was built to diagnose cytomegalovirus status from the catalog of TCR beta chain sequences. In a later analysis, V and J genes were assigned by comparing TCR nucleotide sequences against IMGT/GENE-DB human TR gene sequences. In a later analysis, CDR3 sequences and most-parsimonious VDJ recombination scenarios were assigned using the TCRdist pipeline. In a later analysis, each TCR beta chain was defined by its CDR3 amino acid sequence together with its V-gene family, and reads without a unique V-gene family were excluded. As a way to deal with suspected cross-contamination and a sequencing artifact, a later analysis dropped approximately 570 nucleotide sequences that were highly shared and had low generation probability. A later analysis calculated a clonal expansion index for each public chain from normalized within-repertoire ranks of inferred template counts. In a later analysis, generation probabilities were computed using a VDJ recombination model fitted to out-of-frame rearrangements, and the results were checked against IGoR. A later analysis scored TCR-TCR, TCR-HLA and TCR-CMV co-occurrence with hypergeometric tests, applying a repertoire-size bias correction to TCR pairs. False discovery rates were estimated in a later analysis by permuting HLA or CMV assignments 20 times. A later analysis grouped co-occurring TCRs with DBSCAN, adding TCRdist sequence similarity when clustering within HLA-allele-positive subsets. Repertoires with fewer than 30,000 or more than 120,000 public chains were left out of co-occurrence clustering, as were four to six repertoires with anomalous nucleotide sharing. TCRdb provides this immuneACCESS table in a form limited to in-frame rearrangements. Some clones are lacking; in checked studies, under half of them reflect an unresolved V gene, and why the rest are absent is not known. V, J and clone size are those of that table, while D and trimming were read from the DNA. In this sample's table one finds 150,000 to 200,000 clones. 1% to 1.5% of the sample is taken by the ten largest.

This clonotype originated in a woman between 55 and 75 years old in good health and CMV-seronegative. The specimen was PBMCs.

CDR3 sequence: CASSQGPLGQGRMNPQHF. The DNA sequence is given as TGCGCCAGCAGCCAAGGCCCACTTGGACAGGGCCGAATGAATCCCCAGCATTTT. The chain employs TRBV4-1 and TRBJ1-5, and TRBD1 matches 8 of the central bases. According to the germline V gene, CDR1 reads MGHRA and CDR2 reads YSYEKL. The CDR3 sequence holds 18 residues, the cysteine and phenylalanine included. Just the 54-base CDR3 DNA is kept, in frame starting at base 1. Germline trimming: 1 base from V, 10 bases from J; junction bases outside gene matches: 18.